The 13 T cell receptor beta chains in this list originate from one sample, sequenced in a study of human T cells and chemical hapten exposure. Via MiXCR, TCRdb re-called the RACE reads, giving one row per CDR3 protein. Here the sample spans roughly 97,000 distinct CDR3 sequences, roughly 27% being singletons. Noted time point: patch test 3, about 24 weeks after DPC sensitization. The treatment here: therapeutic diphenylcyclopropenone sensitization with weekly scalp DPC. Sequences were derived from whole blood, sampled in connection with sensitization to the hapten diphenylcyclopropenone (DPC). The source is a man aged 40-55 years with alopecia areata. Some clones in this sample may be carry-over from other donors' samples.

The rearrangement uses TRBV20-1 and TRBJ2-3, with D maybe TRBD2 (6 bases). Germline V lookup: CDR1 DFQATT, CDR2 SNEGSKA (reference sequence). The CDR3 spans 14 residues. Trimming pared 5 bases from V and 0 bases from J, leaving 12 bases between. The CDR3 protein is CSAPGLFSTDTQYF. CDR3 coding DNA: TGCAGTGCTCCGGGACTTTTTAGCACAGATACGCAGTATTTT.

This clonotype has just a few counts. V is TRBV6-6 and J is TRBJ1-3; 7 nucleotides agree with TRBD1. The V gene end was trimmed by 2 bases and the J gene end by 1 base; junction bases not matched to a gene: 2. Germline-derived CDR1 and CDR2 are MNHNY and SVGAGI (reference sequence). The CDR3 sequence is 15 residues long. The CDR3: CASSYVTGSGNTIYF. The CDR3 nucleotides read TGTGCCAGCAGTTACGTGACAGGGTCTGGAAACACCATATATTTT.

The chain recombines TRBV5-1 with TRBJ1-2, with 7 bases fitting TRBD1. This CDR3 has 13 amino acids. Germline V gene lookup returns CDR1 SGHRS and CDR2 YFSETQ. V lost 1 base to trimming and J lost 4 bases; unmatched junction nucleotides: 1. CDR3 residues: CASSLRDSYGYTF. The CDR3 DNA follows: TGCGCCAGCAGCTTGAGGGACAGCTATGGCTACACCTTC.

The chain combines TRBV6-1 with TRBJ2-6, with a tentative D call TRBD2 (5 bases). The length of the CDR3 is 16 residues. Germline CDR1 and CDR2: MNHNS and SASEGT. V was shortened by 2 bases and J by 2 bases, with 10 bases between the two germline ends. In DNA form, the CDR3 reads TGTGCCAGCAGTGAACTGTGGAGGACTGGGGCCAACGTCCTGACTTTC. The encoded protein is CASSELWRTGANVLTF.

This rearrangement joins TRBV2 to TRBJ1-5; 8 bases map to TRBD1. This CDR3 spans 15 amino acids. Looked up from germline, CDR1 is SNHLY and CDR2 is FYNNEI. The V gene end was trimmed by 6 bases and the J gene end by 2 bases; junction bases not matched to a gene: 6. CDR3 amino acids: CASRVQGGGNQPQHF. The CDR3 bases are TGTGCCAGCAGGGTACAGGGGGGCGGCAATCAGCCCCAGCATTTT.

The chain links TRBV4-1 to TRBJ2-5; TRBD2 might be the D (6 bases). The CDR3 is 14 residues long. V lost 1 base and J 4 bases, leaving 10 bases between the germline ends. Looked up from germline, CDR1 is MGHRA and CDR2 is YSYEKL. The CDR3 coding sequence is TGCGCCAGCAGCCAAGGGTCCGGGGGAGAGACCCAGTACTTC. It is translated as CASSQGSGGETQYF.

The chain carries TRBV28 and TRBJ2-7, with TRBD2 matching over 8 bases. The V gene's germline CDR1 is MDHEN and CDR2 SYDVKM. The CDR3 extends over 14 amino acids. V trimming: 8 bases; J trimming: 4 bases; junction bases outside the gene matches: 10. The CDR3 sequence is CASRAGTRGYEQYF. CDR3 bases: TGTGCCAGCCGCGCCGGGACTAGAGGATACGAGCAGTACTTC.

The chain uses TRBV20-1 and TRBJ2-7; D call uncertain. Trimming removed 5 bases from V and 1 base from J, with 15 bases in between. The germline V gene encodes CDR1 DFQATT and CDR2 SNEGSKA (reference sequence). CDR3 length: 14 amino acids. The CDR3, as DNA: TGCAGTGCTCTTTCCCCTGGACGGTCCTACGAGCAGTACTTC. This encodes CSALSPGRSYEQYF.

V gene TRBV6-6 combines with J gene TRBJ2-1; TRBD2 might be the D (5 bases). V lost 7 bases, J lost 5 bases, and 12 bases lay in between. This CDR3 region has 13 residues. Germline lookup yields CDR1 MNHNY and CDR2 SVGAGI (reference sequence). The CDR3: CASTIPGDNEQFF. Written as DNA, the CDR3 is TGTGCCAGCACCATACCCGGGGACAATGAGCAGTTCTTC.

This rearrangement joins TRBV7-7 to TRBJ2-5, with 10 bases lining up with TRBD1. The CDR3 sequence is 15 residues long. Trimming removed 5 bases from V and 2 bases from J; junction bases left unmatched: 5. Per germline, CDR1 SSHAT and CDR2 FNYEAQ (reference sequence). The CDR3 DNA follows: TGTGCCAGCAGCACCGGACAGGGGGGGCAAGAGACCCAGTACTTC. Translating gives CASSTGQGGQETQYF.

V and J are TRBV5-1 and TRBJ2-5, with TRBD1 identical over 7 bases. With 4 bases clipped from V and 4 bases from J, the junction kept 7 bases outside the gene matches. Germline loops: CDR1 SGHRS, CDR2 YFSETQ. This CDR3 has 14 residues. The CDR3 nucleotides read TGCGCCAGCAGCACCGCGACAGGGTCAGAGACCCAGTACTTC. Protein product: CASSTATGSETQYF.

This clonotype turned up a few times. V is TRBV2 and J is TRBJ1-6, with TRBD1 identical over 9 bases. This CDR3 contains 16 residues. CDR1 is SNHLY and CDR2 is FYNNEI in the germline V gene. V lost 6 bases to trimming and J lost 5 bases; unmatched junction nucleotides: 8. CDR3 in amino acids: CASSFGTGMNNSPLHF. The CDR3 bases are TGTGCCAGCAGCTTTGGGACAGGGATGAATAATTCACCCCTCCACTTT.

The table lists this clonotype with a few counts. The genes are TRBV6-2 or TRBV6-3 and TRBJ1-2; 7 nucleotides agree with TRBD1. Looked up from germline, CDR1 is MNHEY and CDR2 is SVGEGT. V was pared by 5 bases and J by 3 bases, with 3 bases of the junction left unmatched. This CDR3 has 13 amino acids. The CDR3 region is CASSPTGDYGYTF. The CDR3 region has the DNA TGTGCCAGCAGTCCAACAGGGGACTATGGCTACACCTTC.